This T cell receptor (beta chain) was found in a study of vaccination and CD4 T cells after COVID-19. Across the whole study: Convalescent donors totaled six males and four females, including two who were Hispanic.

Specified treatment: roughly ten-day PBMC culture with coronavirus spike peptide pools or control peptides (ViraFEST assay). It was before the COVID-19 pandemic (2011-2018) that the unexposed donor's CD4+ T cells were collected. On this clonotype: Its antigen is not identified.

Looked up from germline, CDR1 is DFQATT and CDR2 is SNEGSKA (reference sequence). The ends were cut back, 0 bases at V and 3 bases at J, with 17 bases in the middle. The CDR3 length is 16 residues. Cultured CD4+ T cells had their DNA profiled by the Oncomine TCR Beta short-read assay. From the PCR reads, TCRdb called clonotypes with MiXCR, one entry per CDR3 protein. The sample has thousands of distinct CDR3 sequences; around 53% are singletons. The genes are TRBV20-1 and TRBJ1-1; tentative D call: TRBD1 (6 bases). The TCR sequence derives from a human donor in good health. The sample taken for sequencing was CD4+ T cells from blood, cultured in vitro. CDR3 nucleotide sequence: TGCAGTGCTAGAGATCTGTTGGGGGGCCCCGACACTGAAGCTTTCTTT. This gives the protein CSARDLLGGPDTEAFF.